The T cell receptor beta chain described here comes from a study of blood T cell repertoires in COVID-19. For the study at large: Sites in the United States, Italy and Spain provided acute and convalescent COVID-19 samples.

The method was immunoSEQ multiplex PCR; TCRdb's version includes in-frame clones alone and lacks a portion of them. The profile shows under 300,000 clones, around 90% of them singletons. Germline lookup yields CDR1 MNHNY and CDR2 SVGAGI (reference sequence). Trimming pared 1 base from V and 1 base from J, leaving 7 bases between. This CDR3 contains 14 residues. The V call is TRBV6-6, the J call TRBJ1-1; D uncertain. Sequenced material: peripheral blood. This sequence was found in a woman in her 40s who had recovered from COVID-19. Here the CDR3 DNA reads TGTGCCAGCAGTTACTTGGCAACGAACACTGAAGCTTTCTTT. This sequence encodes CASSYLATNTEAFF.